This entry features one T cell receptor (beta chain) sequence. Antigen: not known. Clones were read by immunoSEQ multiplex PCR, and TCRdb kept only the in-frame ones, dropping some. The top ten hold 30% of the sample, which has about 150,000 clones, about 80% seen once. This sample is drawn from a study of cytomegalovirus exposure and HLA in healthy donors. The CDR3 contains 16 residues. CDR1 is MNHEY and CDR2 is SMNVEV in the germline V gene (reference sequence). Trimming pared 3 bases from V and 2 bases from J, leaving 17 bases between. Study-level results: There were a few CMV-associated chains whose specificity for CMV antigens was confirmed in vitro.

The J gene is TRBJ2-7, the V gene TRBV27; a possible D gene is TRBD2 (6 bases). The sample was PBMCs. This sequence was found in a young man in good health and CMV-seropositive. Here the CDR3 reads CASSFLDSGGTYEQYF. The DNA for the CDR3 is TGTGCCAGCAGTTTCCTAGACTCTGGAGGGACCTACGAGCAGTACTTC.